This record looks at one T cell receptor (beta chain) sequence and its context. Its target is not known. The sample is drawn from a study of cytomegalovirus exposure and HLA in healthy donors. Study-level information: The study placed 80% to 90% of its 398 genotyped donors in the Caucasian-associated ancestry cluster.

V dropped 5 bases and J dropped 7 bases, with 11 bases sitting between them. The CDR3 sequence is 12 residues long. Per the germline V gene, CDR1 is PRHDT and CDR2 is FYEKMQ (reference sequence). Primers: 60 Vbeta forward and 13 Jbeta reverse. This table comes from immunoSEQ multiplex PCR, and its TCRdb copy is limited to in-frame clones, with some not included. There are roughly 110,000 clones in the sample; less than 80% occur only once, and roughly 3.6% lies in the top ten. General study findings and limits: Indistinguishable V segments such as TRBV6-2 and TRBV6-3 were excluded. TCR beta sequences reportedly predicted the HLA-A and HLA-B alleles of most subjects accurately.

The chain uses TRBV13 and TRBJ1-2; TRBD1 might be the D (5 bases). The sample comprised PBMCs. This TCR was recovered from a man aged 60-69 years in good health and CMV-seronegative. The CDR3: CASSLRTTGYTF. The CDR3 nucleotides are TGTGCCAGCAGCCTCCGGACAACTGGCTACACCTTC.